Below are 27 T cell receptor beta chains sequenced from a single sample in a study of cytomegalovirus exposure and HLA in healthy donors (dated by TCRdb to 2016 to 2017). Libraries came from the immunoSEQ multiplex PCR assay. For the multiplex PCR, a mixture combining 60 forward primers for TCR Vbeta segments and 13 reverse primers for TCR Jbeta segments was used. In TCRdb, the immuneACCESS table is reduced to in-frame sequences with V and J assigned. These tables do not hold every clone; where another copy was compared, an unresolved V gene accounts for under half, and the others remain unexplained. A total of about 190,000 clones appear in this sample, less than 90% of them only once. The ten largest clonotypes hold about 0.25% of the sample. Sequencing was done on a sample of PBMCs. These receptors all come from a boy aged 5-17 years in good health and CMV-seronegative.

V usage is TRBV4-1 and J usage is TRBJ2-1; D might be TRBD2 (7 bases). The CDR3 is made up of 16 amino acids. V lost 4 bases, J lost 6 bases, and 19 bases lay in between. Germline V gives CDR1 MGHRA, CDR2 YSYEKL. The CDR3 bases are TGCGCCAGCAGCCCAAGGGGGGGTGCCCCTGTCAATGAGCAGTTCTTC. This sequence encodes CASSPRGGAPVNEQFF.

The chain combines TRBV7-8 with TRBJ1-4; D is unclear. Per the germline V gene, CDR1 is SGHVS and CDR2 is FQNEAQ. This CDR3 region has 15 residues. The V end lost 1 base, the J end lost 7 bases, and 13 bases lay between the germline ends. CDR3 protein: CASSLGGGFTEKLFF. The CDR3 nucleotides read TGTGCCAGCAGCTTAGGTGGAGGGTTCACTGAAAAACTGTTTTTT.

V is TRBV11-3 and J is TRBJ2-1; 8 bases map to TRBD1. V dropped 0 bases and J dropped 0; count of bases not matched to a gene: 1. Per germline, CDR1 SGHNT and CDR2 YENEEA. The CDR3 has 16 residues. CDR3 in DNA: TGTGCCAGCAGCTTAGACCAGGGGGCCTCCTACAATGAGCAGTTCTTC. It is translated as CASSLDQGASYNEQFF. The whole variable domain, remainder taken from reference TRBV11-3 and TRBJ2-1, is EAGVVQSPRYKIIEKKQPVAFWCNPISGHNTLYWYLQNLGQGPELLIRYENEEAVDDSQLPKDRFSAERLKGVDSTLKIQPAELGDSAVYLCASSLDQGASYNEQFFGPGTRLTVL.

This sequence joins TRBV30 and TRBJ2-7, with D perhaps TRBD1 (6 bases). The germline CDR1 and CDR2 sequences are GTSNPN and SVGIG (reference sequence). The CDR3 is made up of 12 amino acids. Deletions cut 3 bases from V and 2 bases from J, with 8 bases between. This CDR3 reads CAWSQGPYEQYF. CDR3 nucleotides: TGTGCCTGGAGCCAGGGGCCCTACGAGCAGTACTTC.

V is TRBV6-4 and J is TRBJ2-7, with D tentatively TRBD2 (5 bases). The CDR3 extends over 12 amino acids. CDR1 is MRHNA, CDR2 SNTAGT, per germline. V shed 8 bases and J shed 3 bases, with 11 bases lying between them. DNA of the CDR3: TGTGCCAGCCGGAGGCCCCACTACGAGCAGTACTTC. Its protein is CASRRPHYEQYF.

V and J are TRBV2 and TRBJ2-6; 8 bases fit TRBD2. This CDR3 has 15 residues. The trim removed 8 bases at V and 3 bases at J, leaving 6 bases unmatched. Germline-derived CDR1 and CDR2 are SNHLY and FYNNEI. CDR3 region: CASRGGRGGANVLTF. The CDR3 DNA sequence: TGTGCCAGCCGGGGGGGGCGCGGTGGGGCCAACGTCCTGACTTTC.

The chain carries TRBV5-4 and TRBJ2-1; 9 bases are a match to TRBD1. The junction had 5 bases not matched to a gene; V was cut back by 3 bases and J by 4 bases. The CDR3 totals 15 residues. Germline V CDR1 and CDR2: SGHNT, YYREEE (reference sequence). The chain's CDR3 is CASSSGQGTYNEQFF. The CDR3 DNA follows: TGTGCCAGCAGCTCCGGACAGGGGACTTACAATGAGCAGTTCTTC. The full variable domain, completed using reference TRBV5-4 and TRBJ2-1, is ETGVTQSPTHLIKTRGQQVTLRCSSQSGHNTVSWYQQALGQGPQFIFQYYREEENGRGNFPPRFSGLQFPNYSSELNVNALELDDSALYLCASSSGQGTYNEQFFGPGTRLTVL.

The chain couples TRBV30 to TRBJ1-2; no clear D. V was trimmed by 4 bases and J by 4 bases, leaving 19 bases between them. This CDR3 has 15 amino acids. Per germline, CDR1 GTSNPN and CDR2 SVGIG (reference sequence). CDR3 in amino acids: CAWTPRTGVGYGYTF. The CDR3 nucleotides are TGTGCCTGGACCCCACGGACTGGGGTGGGCTATGGCTACACCTTC.

This clone was picked up one time. The chain uses TRBV5-1 and TRBJ2-7; 7 bases match TRBD1. The germline V gene encodes CDR1 SGHRS and CDR2 YFSETQ. This CDR3 spans 16 amino acids. V was pared by 0 bases and J by 2 bases, with 8 bases of the junction left unmatched. The CDR3 coding sequence is TGCGCCAGCAGCTTGGAGAGATTTGACAGGGCCTACGAGCAGTACTTC. This encodes CASSLERFDRAYEQYF.

The CDR3 reads CASSEAGGGWHEQFF. The CDR3 nucleotides are TGTGCCAGCAGTGAAGCGGGGGGTGGATGGCATGAGCAGTTCTTC. The chain carries TRBV2 and TRBJ2-1, with TRBD2 as a possible D gene (6 bases). Germline CDR1 is SNHLY and CDR2 is FYNNEI. This CDR3 comprises 15 residues. The V and J ends lost 0 bases and 8 bases respectively, with 14 bases between them.

The chain is built from TRBV20-1 and TRBJ2-5; tentatively, D is TRBD1 (5 bases). Germline V gives CDR1 DFQATT, CDR2 SNEGSKA (reference sequence). Deletions cut 8 bases from V and 3 bases from J, with 10 bases between. The length of the CDR3 is 11 residues. The CDR3 DNA follows: TGCAGTATTGACAGAAAAGAGACCCAGTACTTC. It specifies CSIDRKETQYF.

About this clone itself: This same CDR3 is encoded by further DNA sequences in the sample. This chain uses TRBV6-5 with TRBJ1-1, with D unresolved. CDR1 is MNHEY, CDR2 SVGAGI, per germline. V was trimmed by 4 bases and J by 1 base, leaving 7 bases between them. The CDR3 consists of 13 residues. The CDR3 nucleotides read TGTGCCAGCAGTTCGCGCCAGAACACTGAAGCTTTCTTT. Protein sequence: CASSSRQNTEAFF.

The chain combines TRBV7-2 with TRBJ2-2, with a possible D match to TRBD2 (5 bases). Trimming pared 1 base from V and 4 bases from J, leaving 13 bases between. Germline V gene sequence: CDR1 SGHTA, CDR2 FQGNSA. The CDR3 extends over 16 amino acids. The CDR3 DNA reads as TGTGCCAGCAGCTTAGTCCGGGGTCCCGGCACCGGGGAGCTGTTTTTT. Translation: CASSLVRGPGTGELFF.

This sequence joins TRBV6-1 and TRBJ2-6, with a tentative D call TRBD2 (5 bases). Per the germline V gene, CDR1 is MNHNS and CDR2 is SASEGT. Trimming stripped 3 bases from V and 4 bases from J, with 10 bases between. This CDR3 contains 15 residues. The CDR3: CASSERAYGANVLTF. CDR3 coding DNA: TGTGCCAGCAGTGAGAGGGCGTACGGGGCCAACGTCCTGACTTTC.

On this clone itself: The junction departs from germline at one end; a sequencing error may be responsible. The chain links TRBV4-1 to TRBJ2-1; 9 bases are a match to TRBD2. The CDR3 spans 17 residues. The germline gives CDR1 MGHRA, CDR2 YSYEKL. CDR3 coding DNA: TGCGCCAGCAGCAAAGAGGAGGAGACTAGCGGATACAATGAGCAGTTCTTC. It specifies CASSKEEETSGYNEQFF.

The V and J genes are TRBV5-4 and TRBJ1-2; 8 bases line up with TRBD1. The V segment lost 0 bases and the J segment 1 base; nucleotides outside the gene matches: 8. The germline V gene encodes CDR1 SGHNT and CDR2 YYREEE (reference sequence). The CDR3 runs to 17 residues. The CDR3 spells CASSLVRGQWDNYGYTF. The CDR3 DNA reads TGTGCCAGCAGCTTGGTCAGGGGGCAGTGGGATAACTATGGCTACACCTTC.

The V gene is TRBV9, the J gene TRBJ2-1, with TRBD2 matching 8 bases. The CDR3 loop spans 16 amino acids. J was trimmed by 7 bases and V by 1 base; bases with no gene match: 10. From germline, CDR1 is SGDLS and CDR2 YYNGEE. The CDR3, as DNA: TGTGCCAGCAGCGTAAGTTCGGGAGGGCCTAGGAATGAGCAGTTCTTC. Translated, it gives CASSVSSGGPRNEQFF.

The chain uses TRBV19 and TRBJ1-1; TRBD1 matches 8 bases. The CDR3 has 13 amino acids. V shed 6 bases, J shed 1 base, and the junction held 1 base outside the gene matches. The V gene's germline CDR1 is LNHDA and CDR2 SQIVND (reference sequence). The CDR3 sequence is CASSGQGNTEAFF. The DNA for the CDR3 is TGTGCCAGTAGCGGACAGGGGAACACTGAAGCTTTCTTT.

The rearrangement joins TRBV5-5 to TRBJ1-4; possibly TRBD1 for D (5 bases). CDR3 length equals 14 residues. V dropped 1 base and J dropped 5 bases, with 9 bases sitting between them. Germline loops: CDR1 SGHKS, CDR2 YYEKEE (reference sequence). CDR3 amino acids: CASSLTGQNEKLFF. The CDR3 region has the DNA TGTGCCAGCAGCTTGACAGGCCAAAATGAAAAACTGTTTTTT.

V and J are TRBV2 and TRBJ2-5, with 8 positions matching TRBD1. Germline V gives CDR1 SNHLY, CDR2 FYNNEI. The trim removed 4 bases at V and 4 bases at J, leaving 8 bases unmatched. The CDR3 consists of 15 residues. This chain's CDR3 is CASSARGRGPETQYF. CDR3 DNA sequence: TGTGCCAGCAGTGCCCGCGGCAGGGGGCCAGAGACCCAGTACTTC.

The V call is TRBV10-2, the J call TRBJ1-6; weak D call: TRBD1 (5 bases). Germline loops: CDR1 WSHSY, CDR2 SAAADI. The CDR3 runs to 15 residues. Between the trimmed V and J ends, which lost 6 bases and 5 bases, there was a span of 14 bases. The CDR3 is CASSWGAADNSPLHF. In DNA, the CDR3 is TGCGCCAGCAGCTGGGGCGCGGCGGATAATTCACCCCTCCACTTT.

In its sample, this clone was seen once. The chain is built from TRBV18 and TRBJ2-7; 9 bases align to TRBD1. With 3 bases clipped from V and 6 bases from J, the junction kept 12 bases outside the gene matches. The CDR3 length is 16 residues. CDR1 KGHSH and CDR2 LQKENI come from the germline V gene. The CDR3 bases are TGTGCCAGCTCACCTTCTGCAGGACAGGGGTTGAGCGAGCAGTACTTC. Amino acid sequence: CASSPSAGQGLSEQYF.

CDR3 DNA: TGTGCCAGCAGCTTAGCAGGTCCGAACTCCTACGAGCAGTACTTC. Its translation is CASSLAGPNSYEQYF. The V gene is TRBV11-2, the J gene TRBJ2-7; D unresolved. Germline V CDR1 and CDR2: SGHAT, FQNNGV. The CDR3 covers 15 residues. Trimming stripped 1 base from V and 0 bases from J, with 10 bases between.

The gene calls are TRBV2 and TRBJ1-1, with 8 bases matching TRBD1. Per germline, CDR1 SNHLY and CDR2 FYNNEI. The CDR3 covers 13 residues. Trimming removed 7 bases from V and 6 bases from J; junction bases left unmatched: 7. CDR3 nucleotides: TGTGCCAGCAAGGCCCCGGGACAGGCTGAAGCTTTCTTT. The encoded protein is CASKAPGQAEAFF.

This clone was counted between two and nine times. The gene calls are TRBV4-1 and TRBJ1-3; D may be TRBD1 (5 bases). The germline V and J ends were trimmed by 4 bases and 4 bases, with 14 bases remaining between them. Germline V gene lookup returns CDR1 MGHRA and CDR2 YSYEKL. The CDR3 spans 15 residues. This CDR3 reads CASSLRVGPGNTIYF. The CDR3 region has the DNA TGCGCCAGCAGCCTTCGCGTGGGGCCGGGAAACACCATATATTTT.

Concerning this clone: One junction end does not reproduce the germline sequence, and a read error may be involved. The chain combines TRBV7-7 with TRBJ2-1, with 8 bases identical to TRBD1. In germline, CDR1 is SSHAT, CDR2 FNYEAQ (reference sequence). The CDR3 is 14 residues long. CDR3 DNA: TGTGCTAGCAGCTTAAACAGGGGGTCAAATGAGCAGTTCTTC. As protein: CASSLNRGSNEQFF.

V is TRBV28 and J is TRBJ1-5; D is unclear. V was trimmed by 7 bases and J by 5 bases, leaving 18 bases between them. Germline V gene lookup returns CDR1 MDHEN and CDR2 SYDVKM. The CDR3 sequence is 15 residues long. The CDR3 nucleotides read TGTGCCAGCACCCCTCAGTCACCCAACCATCAGCCCCAGCATTTT. Translation gives CASTPQSPNHQPQHF.